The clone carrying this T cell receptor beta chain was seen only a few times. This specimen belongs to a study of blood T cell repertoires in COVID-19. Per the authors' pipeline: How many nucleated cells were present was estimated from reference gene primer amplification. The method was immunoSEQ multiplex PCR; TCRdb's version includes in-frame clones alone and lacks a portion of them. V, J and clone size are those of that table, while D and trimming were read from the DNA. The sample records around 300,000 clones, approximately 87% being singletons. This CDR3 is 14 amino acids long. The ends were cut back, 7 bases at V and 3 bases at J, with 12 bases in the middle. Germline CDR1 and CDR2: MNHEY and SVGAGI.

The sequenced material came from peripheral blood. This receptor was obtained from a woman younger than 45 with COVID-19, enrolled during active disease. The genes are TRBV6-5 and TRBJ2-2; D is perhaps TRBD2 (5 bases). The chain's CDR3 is CASTQDSHTGELFF. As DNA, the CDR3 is TGTGCCAGCACTCAGGACTCGCACACCGGGGAGCTGTTTTTT.